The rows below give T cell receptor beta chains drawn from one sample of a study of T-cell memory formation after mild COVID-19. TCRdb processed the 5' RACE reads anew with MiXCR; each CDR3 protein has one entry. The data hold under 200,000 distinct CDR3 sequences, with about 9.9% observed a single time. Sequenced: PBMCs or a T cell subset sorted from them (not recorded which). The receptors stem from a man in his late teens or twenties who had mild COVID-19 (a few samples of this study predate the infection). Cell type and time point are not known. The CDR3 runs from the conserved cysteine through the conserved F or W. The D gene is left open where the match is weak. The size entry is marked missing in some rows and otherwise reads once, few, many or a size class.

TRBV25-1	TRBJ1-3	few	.	CASSRRGHHSGNTIYF	TGTGCCAGCAGTCGTCGGGGACACCACTCTGGAAACACCATATATTTT
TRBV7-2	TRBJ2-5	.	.	CASSPGVGKTQYF	TGTGCCAGCAGCCCGGGGGTCGGGAAGACCCAGTACTTC
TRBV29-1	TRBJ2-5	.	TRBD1	CSAGTGAPETQYF	TGCAGCGCTGGAACAGGGGCCCCAGAGACCCAGTACTTC
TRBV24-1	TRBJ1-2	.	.	CATSAGDRGYTF	TGTGCCACCAGTGCAGGGGATCGTGGCTACACCTTC
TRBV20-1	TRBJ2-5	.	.	CSAKATARETQYF	TGCAGTGCCAAAGCGACAGCCAGAGAGACCCAGTACTTC
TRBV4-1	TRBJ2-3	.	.	CASSQAPPGGDKDTQYF	TGCGCCAGCAGCCAAGCCCCCCCCGGCGGGGATAAAGATACGCAGTATTTT
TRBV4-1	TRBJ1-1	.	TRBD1	CASSQGGQGRKERTEAFF	TGCGCCAGCAGCCAAGGGGGACAGGGGCGAAAGGAGAGGACTGAAGCTTTCTTT
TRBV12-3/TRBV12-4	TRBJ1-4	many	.	CASSFTNLAGNGEKLFF	TGTGCCAGCAGTTTTACCAACCTTGCAGGGAACGGTGAAAAACTGTTTTTT
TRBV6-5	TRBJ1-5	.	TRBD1	CASSPIGTGNQPQHF	TGTGCCAGCAGTCCCATTGGGACAGGGAATCAGCCCCAGCATTTT
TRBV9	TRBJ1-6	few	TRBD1	CASSERGQGVSPLHF	TGTGCCAGCAGCGAGAGGGGACAGGGTGTGTCACCCCTCCACTTT
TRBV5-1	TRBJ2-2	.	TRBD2	CASSLALAGGTLFANTGELFF	TGCGCCAGCAGCTTGGCTCTAGCGGGGGGCACCCTCTTCGCGAACACCGGGGAGCTGTTTTTT
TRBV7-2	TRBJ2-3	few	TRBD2	CASSLRTSGDIDTQYF	TGTGCCAGCAGCCTCAGGACTAGCGGGGATATAGATACGCAGTATTTT
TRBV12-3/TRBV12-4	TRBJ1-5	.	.	CASSLSGANGQPQHF	TGTGCCAGCAGTTTATCAGGGGCGAACGGTCAGCCCCAGCATTTT
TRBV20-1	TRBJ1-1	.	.	CSAPQIELGMNTEAFF	TGCAGTGCCCCCCAAATCGAGTTAGGCATGAACACTGAAGCTTTCTTT
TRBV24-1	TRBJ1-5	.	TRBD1	CATQNRGDQPQHF	TGTGCCACCCAAAACAGGGGCGATCAGCCCCAGCATTTT
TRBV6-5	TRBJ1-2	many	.	CASSYSRGYFYTF	TGTGCCAGCAGTTACTCGAGGGGGTACTTCTACACCTTC
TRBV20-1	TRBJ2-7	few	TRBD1	CSATTYRGREQYF	TGCAGTGCTACGACCTACAGGGGGCGCGAGCAGTACTTC
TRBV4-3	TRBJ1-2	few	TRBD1	CASSQELTGDGYTF	TGCGCCAGCAGCCAGGAACTCACAGGGGATGGCTACACCTTC
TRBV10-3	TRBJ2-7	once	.	CAISEQAGPYEQYF	TGTGCCATCAGTGAACAGGCGGGCCCCTACGAGCAGTACTTC
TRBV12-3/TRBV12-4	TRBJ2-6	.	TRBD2	CASSFAGRAGIFSGANVLTF	TGTGCCAGCAGTTTCGCCGGCCGAGCGGGGATCTTTTCGGGGGCCAACGTCCTGACTTTC
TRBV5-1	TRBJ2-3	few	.	CASSLGGATDTQYF	TGCGCCAGCAGCTTAGGAGGGGCCACAGATACGCAGTATTTT
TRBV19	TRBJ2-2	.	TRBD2	CASSRGLAGVSAVGELFF	TGTGCCAGTAGTAGGGGACTAGCGGGGGTGAGCGCTGTCGGGGAGCTGTTTTTT
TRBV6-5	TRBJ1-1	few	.	CASSPYSHMNTEAFF	TGTGCCAGCAGCCCCTACAGTCACATGAACACTGAAGCTTTCTTT
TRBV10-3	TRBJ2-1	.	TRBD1	CAISEGTASYNEQFF	TGTGCCATCAGTGAGGGGACAGCCTCCTACAATGAGCAGTTCTTC
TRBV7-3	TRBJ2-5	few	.	CASSGGPGETQYF	TGTGCCAGCAGCGGGGGGCCGGGTGAGACCCAGTACTTC
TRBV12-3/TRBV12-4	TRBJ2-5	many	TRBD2	CASSPLGGGQETQYF	TGTGCCAGCAGTCCTCTCGGCGGGGGCCAAGAGACCCAGTACTTC
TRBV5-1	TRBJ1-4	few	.	CASSRGSATNEKLFF	TGCGCCAGCAGCAGAGGGAGTGCAACTAATGAAAAACTGTTTTTT
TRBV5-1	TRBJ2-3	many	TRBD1	CASSAGQAKSTDTQYF	TGCGCCAGCAGCGCGGGACAGGCAAAGAGCACAGATACGCAGTATTTT
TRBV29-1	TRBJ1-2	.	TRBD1	CSVVLRDSVNYGYTF	TGCAGCGTTGTTCTCCGGGACAGTGTTAACTATGGCTACACCTTC
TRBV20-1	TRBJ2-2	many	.	CSARGWVHTGELFF	TGCAGTGCTAGAGGTTGGGTTCACACCGGGGAGCTGTTTTTT
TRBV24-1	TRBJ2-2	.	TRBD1	CATSDRGQGNTGELFF	TGTGCCACCAGTGATCGCGGACAGGGTAACACCGGGGAGCTGTTTTTT
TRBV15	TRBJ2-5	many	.	CATSRLETQYF	TGTGCCACCAGCCGCTTGGAGACCCAGTACTTC
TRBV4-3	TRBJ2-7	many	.	CASSQVPGPTIYEQYF	TGCGCCAGCAGCCAGGTACCGGGACCCACGATCTACGAGCAGTACTTC
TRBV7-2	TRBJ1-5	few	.	CASSLSWYGGSNQPQHF	TGTGCCAGCAGCCTGAGCTGGTATGGTGGGAGCAATCAGCCCCAGCATTTT
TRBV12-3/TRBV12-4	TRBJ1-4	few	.	CASRWEGTLEKLFF	TGTGCCAGCAGGTGGGAGGGGACTCTCGAAAAACTGTTTTTT
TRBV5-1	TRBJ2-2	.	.	CASSLTPQAVNEELFF	TGCGCCAGCAGCTTAACGCCCCAGGCAGTCAACGAGGAGCTGTTTTTT
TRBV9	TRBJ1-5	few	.	CASSVEGQGEPQHF	TGTGCCAGCAGCGTAGAGGGTCAGGGCGAACCCCAGCATTTT
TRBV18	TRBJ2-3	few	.	CASSPTRATDTQYF	TGTGCCAGCTCACCCACCAGGGCCACAGATACGCAGTATTTT
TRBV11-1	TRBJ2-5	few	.	CASTGMEETQYF	TGTGCCAGCACGGGGATGGAGGAGACCCAGTACTTC
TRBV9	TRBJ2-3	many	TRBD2	CASSGLAGGFTDTQYF	TGTGCCAGCAGCGGCTTAGCGGGGGGGTTCACAGATACGCAGTATTTT
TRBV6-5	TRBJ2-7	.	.	CASSYGADAYEQYF	TGTGCCAGCAGTTATGGGGCGGACGCCTACGAGCAGTACTTC
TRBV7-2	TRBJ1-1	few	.	CASTYPGGTEAFF	TGTGCCAGCACCTACCCCGGGGGTACTGAAGCTTTCTTT
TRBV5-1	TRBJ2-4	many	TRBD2	CASSATSGGNIQYF	TGCGCCAGCAGCGCTACTAGCGGGGGAAACATTCAGTACTTC
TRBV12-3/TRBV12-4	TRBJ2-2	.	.	CASSFGRVGELFF	TGTGCCAGCAGTTTTGGTAGGGTCGGGGAGCTGTTTTTT
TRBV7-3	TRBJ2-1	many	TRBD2	CASSLRSGGAGNEQFF	TGTGCCAGCAGCTTAAGAAGCGGGGGGGCCGGGAATGAGCAGTTCTTC
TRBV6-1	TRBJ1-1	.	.	CASSGYRESSTEAFF	TGTGCCAGCAGTGGGTACAGGGAGAGTAGCACTGAAGCTTTCTTT
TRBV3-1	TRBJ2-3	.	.	CASSVGPPDTQYF	TGTGCCAGCAGTGTGGGACCTCCTGATACGCAGTATTTT
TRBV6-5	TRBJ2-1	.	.	CASSSLNFLGQFF	TGTGCCAGCAGTTCCCTCAATTTTCTGGGGCAGTTCTTC
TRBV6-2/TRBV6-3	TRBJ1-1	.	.	CASRDRLNTEAFF	TGTGCCAGCAGAGACAGGTTGAACACTGAAGCTTTCTTT
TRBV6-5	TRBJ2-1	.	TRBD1	CASRKGQYNEQFF	TGTGCCAGCAGAAAGGGACAGTACAATGAGCAGTTCTTC
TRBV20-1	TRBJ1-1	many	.	CSAPARANTEAFF	TGCAGTGCTCCCGCCCGGGCGAACACTGAAGCTTTCTTT
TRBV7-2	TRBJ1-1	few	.	CASSLSYTEAFF	TGTGCCAGCAGCTTATCGTACACTGAAGCTTTCTTT
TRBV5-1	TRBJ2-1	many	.	CASSSEALTAQGDEQFF	TGCGCCAGCAGCTCGGAGGCCCTAACTGCTCAAGGCGATGAGCAGTTCTTC